This TCR beta chain was profiled in a study of OX40 agonist ivuxolimab in advanced cancers. For the wider study: Ivuxolimab was an agonistic, fully human IgG2 monoclonal antibody directed against OX40 (CD134), a costimulatory receptor. Intravenous ivuxolimab was administered to patients every 2 weeks at six dose levels: 0.01, 0.1, 0.3, 1.5, 3 and 10 mg/kg. Among the approximately 50 dose-escalation patients, about 20 had hepatocellular carcinoma, approximately 15 melanoma, 9 renal cell carcinoma and 9 head and neck cancer. The dose-escalation cohort was roughly 80% male with a mean age of approximately 60 years, ranging from roughly 20 to 80. Prior anti-PD-1, anti-PD-L1 or anti-CTLA-4 therapy was permitted, and checkpoint inhibitors had been received by less than 45% of dose-escalation patients. Partial responses were achieved by three dose-escalation patients, of whom one had hepatocellular carcinoma and two had cutaneous melanoma. Peripheral TCRbeta sequencing aimed to test whether ivuxolimab altered TCR sequence diversity and caused clonal T-cell expansion. The paper reports the monotherapy dose-escalation portion (N = 52 patients) of the phase I ivuxolimab trial.

Remarks on this clone: The clone's antigen remains unknown. The record has no base qualities; no much larger clone is one base away.

The CDR3 contains 13 residues, cysteine and phenylalanine counted. The sequence is cut down to CDR3 DNA, 39 bases in frame from base 1. Trimming costs V 2 bases and J 1 base, and their ends lie 5 bases apart. For CDR1 and CDR2, the germline V gene (reference sequence) lists LNHDA and SQIVND. Genomic DNA was isolated from the sorted cells so that the TCRbeta CDR3 region could be sequenced. TCRbeta CDR3 regions were sequenced using the immunoSEQ Assay. Here the immuneACCESS table is served through TCRdb, limited to in-frame sequences with V and J called. Missing clones are a known gap in these copies; in checked studies unresolved V genes cover under half, and the rest lacks a known reason. This sample comprises about 93,000 clones, approximately 92% of them detected only once. Approximately 0.3% of the sample comes from the top ten. Patients with a history of autoimmune disease or receiving systemic immunosuppression were excluded from the trial. Peripheral blood for TCR sequencing was collected from all dose cohorts at baseline, on cycle 4 day 1, and on cycle 7 day 1. Samples came from an open-label, multicenter, first-in-human phase I dose-escalation trial of ivuxolimab. Adults with locally advanced or metastatic melanoma, renal cell carcinoma, hepatocellular carcinoma or head and neck squamous cell carcinoma were enrolled in the trial. Before TCR sequencing, CD4+ T cells and CD8+ T cells from peripheral blood were sorted into separate populations.

Here is what the overall study found, with its caveats: The antigen specificity of the clonally expanded peripheral T cells was not determined. At doses of 0.1 to 3.0 mg/kg, clonal expansion of both CD4+ and CD8+ T cells in blood was seen between baseline and week 6. Partial responders in the 0.1-3.0 mg/kg groups had among the lowest normalized peripheral clonal expansion, especially among CD8+ T cells. On average, CD8+ T cells showed more expanded clones than CD4+ T cells after ivuxolimab. Low levels of normalized T-cell clonal expansion were also seen in some patients who did not respond.

Rearrangement joined TRBV19 to TRBJ1-1, with the D gene uncertain. The sample here was CD4+ or CD8+ T cells sorted from blood, taken in a trial of the OX40 agonist ivuxolimab. This TCR was sampled from an adult with an advanced solid tumor such as melanoma, head and neck, liver or kidney cancer. The DNA is TGTGCCAGTAGTATAAGCGGGAACACTGAAGCTTTCTTT. It translates as CASSISGNTEAFF.